This T cell receptor (beta chain) was observed in a study of T cells in Graves' hyperthyroidism and ophthalmopathy. Study conclusions and caveats: Ophthalmopathy stood apart from stable hyperthyroidism in a 13 V-J model.

The investigators amplified TCR beta CDR3 regions from RNA transcripts. In the first-round RT-PCR of the TCR CDR3, the HTBI primer set was used. TCRdb re-called the multiplex PCR reads with MiXCR, one entry per CDR3 protein. The table has about 420,000 distinct CDR3 sequences, about a sixth seen once; the top ten hold around 14%. With regard to this clonotype: The antigen remains unidentified.

CDR1 is SGHRS, CDR2 YFSETQ, per germline. The V end lost 1 base, the J end lost 10 bases, and 18 bases lay between the germline ends. The CDR3 totals 15 residues. This clonotype originated in a woman between 18 and 29 years old with Graves' hyperthyroidism. The sample consisted of blood. The chain links TRBV5-1 to TRBJ2-1, with no clear D. CDR3 protein: CASSLPSSRTEEQFF. The CDR3 bases are TGCGCCAGCAGCTTGCCCTCTTCCCGCACGGAGGAGCAGTTCTTC.